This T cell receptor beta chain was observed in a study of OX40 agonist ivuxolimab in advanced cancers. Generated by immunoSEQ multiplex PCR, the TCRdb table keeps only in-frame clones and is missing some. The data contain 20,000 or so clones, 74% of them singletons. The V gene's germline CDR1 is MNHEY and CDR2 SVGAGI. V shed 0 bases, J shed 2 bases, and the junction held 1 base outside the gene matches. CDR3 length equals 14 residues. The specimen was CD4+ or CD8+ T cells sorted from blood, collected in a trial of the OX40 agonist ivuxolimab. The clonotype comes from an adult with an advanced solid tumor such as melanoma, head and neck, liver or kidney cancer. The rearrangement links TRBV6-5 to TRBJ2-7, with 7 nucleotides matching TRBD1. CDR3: CASSYSQGAYEQYF. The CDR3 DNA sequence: TGTGCCAGCAGTTACTCGCAGGGGGCCTACGAGCAGTACTTC.